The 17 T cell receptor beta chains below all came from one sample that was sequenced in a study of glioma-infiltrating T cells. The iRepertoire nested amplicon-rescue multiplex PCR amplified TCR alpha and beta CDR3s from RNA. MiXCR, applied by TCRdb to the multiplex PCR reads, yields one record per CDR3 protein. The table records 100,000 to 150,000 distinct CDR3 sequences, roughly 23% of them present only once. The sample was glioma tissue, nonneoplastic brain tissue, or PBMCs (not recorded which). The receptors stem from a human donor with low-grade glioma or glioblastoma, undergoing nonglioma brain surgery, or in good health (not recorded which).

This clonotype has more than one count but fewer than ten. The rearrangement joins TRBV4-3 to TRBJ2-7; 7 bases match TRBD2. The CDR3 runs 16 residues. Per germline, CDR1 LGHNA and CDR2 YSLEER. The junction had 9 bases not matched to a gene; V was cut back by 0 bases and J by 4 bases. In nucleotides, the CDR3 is TGCGCCAGCAGCCAAGACTTAGGGACTACCAATTACGAGCAGTACTTC. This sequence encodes CASSQDLGTTNYEQYF.

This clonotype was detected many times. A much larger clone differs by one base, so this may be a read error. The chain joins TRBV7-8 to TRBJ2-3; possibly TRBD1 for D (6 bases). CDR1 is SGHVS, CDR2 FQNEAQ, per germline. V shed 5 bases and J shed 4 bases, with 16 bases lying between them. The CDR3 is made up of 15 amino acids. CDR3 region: CASSPPGQIADTQYF. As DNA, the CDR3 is TGTGCCAGCAGCCCGCCGGGACAAATCGCAGATACGCAGTATTTT.

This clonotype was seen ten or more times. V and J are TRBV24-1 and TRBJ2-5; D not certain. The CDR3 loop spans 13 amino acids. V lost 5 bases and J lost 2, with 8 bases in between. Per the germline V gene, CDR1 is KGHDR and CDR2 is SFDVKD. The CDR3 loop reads CATSAPQQETQYF. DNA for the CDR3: TGTGCCACCAGTGCTCCCCAGCAAGAGACCCAGTACTTC.

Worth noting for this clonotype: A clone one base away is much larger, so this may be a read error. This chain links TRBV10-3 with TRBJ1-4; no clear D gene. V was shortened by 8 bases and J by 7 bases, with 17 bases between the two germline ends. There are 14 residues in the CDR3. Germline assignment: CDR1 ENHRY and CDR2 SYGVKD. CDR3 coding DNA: TGTGCCATCGGCCCCAGCGGGAACCTTGAAAAACTGTTTTTT. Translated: CAIGPSGNLEKLFF.

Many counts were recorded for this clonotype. The CDR3 region is CSARLDKPGGEKLFF. CDR3 sequence (DNA): TGCAGTGCTAGACTTGACAAGCCTGGAGGAGAAAAACTGTTTTTT. The chain couples TRBV20-1 to TRBJ1-4; D call uncertain. V lost 2 bases to trimming and J lost 8 bases, with 18 bases between them. Germline CDR1 and CDR2: DFQATT and SNEGSKA (reference sequence). This CDR3 is built from 15 residues.

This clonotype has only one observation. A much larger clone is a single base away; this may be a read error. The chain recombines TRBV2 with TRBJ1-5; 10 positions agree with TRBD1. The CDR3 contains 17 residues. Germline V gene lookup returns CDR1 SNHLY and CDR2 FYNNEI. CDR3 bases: TGTGCCGGCAGACCTCCGGGACAGGGGTTAAGCAATCAGCCCCAGCATTTT. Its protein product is CAGRPPGQGLSNQPQHF.

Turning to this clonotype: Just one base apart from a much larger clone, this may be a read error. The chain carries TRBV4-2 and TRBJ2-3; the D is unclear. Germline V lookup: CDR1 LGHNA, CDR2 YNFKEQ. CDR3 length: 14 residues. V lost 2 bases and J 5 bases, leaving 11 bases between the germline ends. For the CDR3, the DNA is TGTGCCAGCAGCCAAACATTGGTCCAAGATACGCAGTATTTT. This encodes CASSQTLVQDTQYF.

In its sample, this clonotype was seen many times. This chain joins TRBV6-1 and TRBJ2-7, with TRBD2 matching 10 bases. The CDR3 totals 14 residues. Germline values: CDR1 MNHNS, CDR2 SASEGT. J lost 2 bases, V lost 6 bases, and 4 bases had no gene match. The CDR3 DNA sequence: TGTGCCAGCAGGTGGACTAGCGGTGCCTACGAGCAGTACTTC. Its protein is CASRWTSGAYEQYF.

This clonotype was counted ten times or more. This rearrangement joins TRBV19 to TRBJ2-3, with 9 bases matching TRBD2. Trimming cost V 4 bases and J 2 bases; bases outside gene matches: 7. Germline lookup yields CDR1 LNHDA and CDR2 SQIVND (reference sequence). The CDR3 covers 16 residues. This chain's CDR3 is CASSKLAGGNTDTQYF. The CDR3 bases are TGTGCCAGTAGTAAACTGGCGGGAGGGAACACAGATACGCAGTATTTT. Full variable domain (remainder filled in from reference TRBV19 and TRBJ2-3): DGGITQSPKYLFRKEGQNVTLSCEQNLNHDAMYWYRQDPGQGLRLIYYSQIVNDFQKGDIAEGYSVSREKKESFPLTVTSAQKNPTAFYLCASSKLAGGNTDTQYFGPGTRLTVL.

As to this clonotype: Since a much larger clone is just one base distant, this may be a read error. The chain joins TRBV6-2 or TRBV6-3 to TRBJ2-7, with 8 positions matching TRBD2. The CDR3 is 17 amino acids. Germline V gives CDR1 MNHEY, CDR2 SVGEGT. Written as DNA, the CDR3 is TGTGCCAGCAGCTCAACCCTATGGGCTAGCGGGCAGTACGGGCAGTACTTC. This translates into CASSSTLWASGQYGQYF.

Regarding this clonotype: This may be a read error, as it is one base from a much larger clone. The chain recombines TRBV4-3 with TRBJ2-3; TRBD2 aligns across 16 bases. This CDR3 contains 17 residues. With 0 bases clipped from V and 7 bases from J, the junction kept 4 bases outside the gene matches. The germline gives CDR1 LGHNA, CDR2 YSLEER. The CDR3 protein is CASSQDLGLAGGNTQYF. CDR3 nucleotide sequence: TGCGCCAGCAGCCAAGATTTGGGACTAGCGGGAGGGAATACGCAGTATTTT.

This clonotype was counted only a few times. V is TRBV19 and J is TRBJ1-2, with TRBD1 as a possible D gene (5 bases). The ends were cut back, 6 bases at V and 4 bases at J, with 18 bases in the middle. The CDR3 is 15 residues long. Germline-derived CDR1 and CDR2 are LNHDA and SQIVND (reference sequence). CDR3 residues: CASSETGLPTYGYTF. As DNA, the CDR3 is TGTGCCAGTAGCGAAACAGGTCTACCAACCTATGGCTACACCTTC.

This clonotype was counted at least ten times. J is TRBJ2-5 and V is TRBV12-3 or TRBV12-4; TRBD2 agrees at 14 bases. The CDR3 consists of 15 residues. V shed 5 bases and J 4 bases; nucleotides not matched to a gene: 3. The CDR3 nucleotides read TGTGCCAGCAGTCCGGGACTAGCGGGAGTAGAGACCCAGTACTTC. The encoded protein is CASSPGLAGVETQYF.

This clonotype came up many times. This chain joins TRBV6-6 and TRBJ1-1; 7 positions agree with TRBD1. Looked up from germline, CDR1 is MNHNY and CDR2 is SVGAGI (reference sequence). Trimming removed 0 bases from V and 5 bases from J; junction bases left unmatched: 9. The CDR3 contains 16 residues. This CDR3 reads CASSYSYRTGATEAFF. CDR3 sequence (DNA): TGTGCCAGCAGTTACTCCTACCGGACAGGAGCAACTGAAGCTTTCTTT.

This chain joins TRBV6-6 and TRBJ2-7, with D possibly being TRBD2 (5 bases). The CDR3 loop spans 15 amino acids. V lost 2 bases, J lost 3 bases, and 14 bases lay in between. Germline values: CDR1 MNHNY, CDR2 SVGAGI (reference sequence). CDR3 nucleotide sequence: TGTGCCAGCAGTTACCAAGCGGCACCCGTCTACGAGCAGTACTTC. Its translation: CASSYQAAPVYEQYF.

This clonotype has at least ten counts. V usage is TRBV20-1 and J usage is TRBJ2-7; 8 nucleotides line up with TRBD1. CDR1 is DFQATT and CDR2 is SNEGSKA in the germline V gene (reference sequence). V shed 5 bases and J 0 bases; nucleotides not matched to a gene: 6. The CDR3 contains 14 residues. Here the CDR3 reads CSALRTGRSYEQYF. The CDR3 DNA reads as TGCAGTGCTCTTCGGACAGGGCGCTCCTACGAGCAGTACTTC.

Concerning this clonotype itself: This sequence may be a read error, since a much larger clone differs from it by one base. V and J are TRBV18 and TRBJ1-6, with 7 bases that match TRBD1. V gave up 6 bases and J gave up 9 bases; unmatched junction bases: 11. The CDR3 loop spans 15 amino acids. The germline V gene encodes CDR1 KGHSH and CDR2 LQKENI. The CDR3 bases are TGTGCCAGCTCCCCAAACAGGGGCGATAGTTCACCCCTCCACTTT. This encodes CASSPNRGDSSPLHF.